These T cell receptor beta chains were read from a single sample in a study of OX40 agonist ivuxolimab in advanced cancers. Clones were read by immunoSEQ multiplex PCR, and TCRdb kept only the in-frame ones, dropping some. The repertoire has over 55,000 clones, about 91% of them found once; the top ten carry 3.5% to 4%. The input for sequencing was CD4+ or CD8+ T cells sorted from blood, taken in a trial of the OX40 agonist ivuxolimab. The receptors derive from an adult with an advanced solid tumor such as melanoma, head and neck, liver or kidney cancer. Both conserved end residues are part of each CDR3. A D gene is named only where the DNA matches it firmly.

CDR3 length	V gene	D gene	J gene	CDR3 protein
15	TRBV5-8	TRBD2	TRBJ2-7	CASSSELAMSYEQYF
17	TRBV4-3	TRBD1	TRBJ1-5	CASSQDLGTAGNQPQHF
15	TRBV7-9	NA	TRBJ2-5	CASSLALEAGETQYF
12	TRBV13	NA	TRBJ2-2	CATRGDTGELFF
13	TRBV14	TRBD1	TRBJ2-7	CASSQDNRGEQYF
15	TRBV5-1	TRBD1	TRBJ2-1	CASSLAGTGHNEQFF
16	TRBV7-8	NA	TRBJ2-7	CASSPLVRTLAYEQYF
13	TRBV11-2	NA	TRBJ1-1	CASSSSRDRAAFF
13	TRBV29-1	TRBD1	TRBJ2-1	CSVASGTAYEQFF
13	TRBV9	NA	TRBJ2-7	CASSVALNYEQYF
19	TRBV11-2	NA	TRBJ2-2	CASTPVISGAATNTGELFF
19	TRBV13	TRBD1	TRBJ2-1	CASSYAGQGPQESYNEQFF
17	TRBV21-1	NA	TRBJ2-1	CASSPPTRTSGGNEQFF
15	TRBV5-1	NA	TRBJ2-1	CASSSTRTIRDEQFF
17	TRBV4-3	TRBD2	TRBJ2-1	CASSQDPPTSGYNEQFF
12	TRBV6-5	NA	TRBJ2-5	CATMGPVGTQYF
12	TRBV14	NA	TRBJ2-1	CASSQVWPETFF
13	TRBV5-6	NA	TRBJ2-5	CASSPDLRETQYF
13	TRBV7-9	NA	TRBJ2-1	CASRYTTYNEQFF
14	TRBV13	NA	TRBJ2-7	CASSPGPGDYEQYF
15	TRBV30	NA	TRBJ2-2	CAWSVRRKNTGELFF
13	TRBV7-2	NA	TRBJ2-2	CASSLGGTGELFF
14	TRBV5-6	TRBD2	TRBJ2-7	CASSQGLAAYEQYF
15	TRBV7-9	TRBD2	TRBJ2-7	CASTPRVAGPHEQYF
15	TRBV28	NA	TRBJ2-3	CASSQPRDSGDTQYF
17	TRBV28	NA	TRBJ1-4	CASKSLGGGTLNEKLFF
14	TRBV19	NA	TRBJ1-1	CASRMTALNTEAFF
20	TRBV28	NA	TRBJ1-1	CASSTIRTETPFSRLSEAFF
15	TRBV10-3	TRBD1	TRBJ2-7	CAISRGTGTDYEQYF
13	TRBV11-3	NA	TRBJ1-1	CASSRRFGTEAFF
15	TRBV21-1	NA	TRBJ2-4	CASSKARTEKNIQYF
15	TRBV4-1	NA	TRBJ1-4	CASSHSPGDNEKLFF
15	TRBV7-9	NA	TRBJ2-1	CASSLGGEPYNEQFF
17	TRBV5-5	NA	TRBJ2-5	CASSHPGGLEYQETQYF
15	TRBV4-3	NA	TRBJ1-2	CASSQDAGQSYGYTF
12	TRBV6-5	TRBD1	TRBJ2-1	CASLGTVNEQFF
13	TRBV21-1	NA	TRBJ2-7	CASSKAVLVARYF
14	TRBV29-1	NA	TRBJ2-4	CSVAGTSKGNIQYF
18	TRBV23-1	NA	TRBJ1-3	CASSQSIGPSDSGNTIYF
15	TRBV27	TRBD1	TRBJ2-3	CASSLWGQGADTQYF